This T cell receptor (beta chain) was sequenced for a study of CD8+ T cells in alopecia areata. Study overall: Among treated patients, severity was scored by affected scalp area percentage. The study, taken as a whole, reports: Scalp sequencing also captures normal skin's resident alphabeta T cells. Amid tofacitinib therapy, many expanded lesional clones stayed present in scalp and blood. Scalp clonality, along with expanded CD8+ clones among the top 100, was significantly decreased by tofacitinib.

Regarding this clone: Its antigen is undetermined.

RNA, once extracted, was reverse transcribed into cDNA for use as the sequencing template. Repertoires were generated with immunoSEQ multiplex PCR, while TCRdb's copy carries only in-frame clones and drops some. The sample has approximately 200,000 clones, around 60% seen once; the top ten hold 0.65% to 0.7%. As to treatment: oral pan-JAK inhibitor, 5-10 mg twice daily. Germline V CDR1 and CDR2: SGDLS, YYNGEE. The CDR3 is 15 residues long. V lost 7 bases, J lost 4 bases, and 10 bases stayed unmatched. This TCR was sampled from a human donor with alopecia areata. The chain links TRBV9 to TRBJ2-2; 7 positions match TRBD2. Sequencing used CD4+ T cells sorted from blood, obtained at week 4, from a patient treated with tofacitinib. CDR3: CASAPTGGVTGELFF. The CDR3 coding sequence is TGTGCCAGCGCCCCCACGGGAGGAGTCACCGGGGAGCTGTTTTTT.